The 21 T cell receptor beta chains in this list originate from one sample, sequenced in a study of cytomegalovirus exposure and HLA in healthy donors. Use of 60 Vbeta and 13 Jbeta primers characterized the PCR. Using immunoSEQ multiplex PCR, the repertoire was profiled, and TCRdb retains in-frame clones only, with some absent. Of tens of thousands of clones listed, 70% to 80% are singletons. Specimen: PBMCs. The receptors stem from a female donor in good health and CMV-seronegative.

This clone has a handful of counts. The chain has TRBV4-2 and TRBJ1-2, with 8 bases matching TRBD1. This CDR3 spans 16 amino acids. Germline assignment: CDR1 LGHNA and CDR2 YNFKEQ. Unmatched junction bases numbered 6, after V lost 1 base and J lost 2 bases. This CDR3 is CASSQGGTGLNYGYTF. The CDR3 DNA follows: TGTGCCAGCAGCCAAGGCGGGACAGGACTAAACTATGGCTACACCTTC.

This chain's CDR3 is CASRTTEAFYGYTF. In DNA form, the CDR3 reads TGCGCCAGCAGGACGACGGAGGCCTTCTATGGCTACACCTTC. The chain employs TRBV5-1 and TRBJ1-2; D gene unclear. Trimming removed 5 bases at V and 4 bases at J, with 15 bases between. This CDR3 is 14 amino acids long. Germline V gene sequence: CDR1 SGHRS, CDR2 YFSETQ.

The J gene is TRBJ1-3, the V gene TRBV7-9, with D possibly matching TRBD1 (5 bases). Trimming left V 4 bases short and J 0 bases short, with 7 bases between. The CDR3 loop spans 14 amino acids. Germline lookup yields CDR1 SEHNR and CDR2 FQNEAQ (reference sequence). The CDR3 reads CASSYDSSGNTIYF. The CDR3 bases are TGTGCCAGCAGCTACGACAGCTCTGGAAACACCATATATTTT.

This clone was seen only a few times. The V and J genes are TRBV5-1 and TRBJ1-1; D gene ambiguous. CDR3 length equals 14 residues. V was cut by 1 base and J by 1 base, with 8 bases left in between. The germline CDR1 and CDR2 sequences are SGHRS and YFSETQ. The CDR3: CASSLQQSNTEAFF. CDR3 nucleotides: TGCGCCAGCAGCTTGCAACAGTCGAACACTGAAGCTTTCTTT.

V and J are TRBV19 and TRBJ1-1; no clear D gene. Per germline, CDR1 LNHDA and CDR2 SQIVND (reference sequence). V gave up 1 base and J gave up 0 bases, with 6 bases separating them. CDR3 size: 14 residues. Here the CDR3 reads CASSIGRVNTEAFF. In nucleotides, the CDR3 is TGTGCCAGTAGTATAGGACGGGTGAACACTGAAGCTTTCTTT.

The chain uses TRBV5-1 and TRBJ2-5; D may be TRBD2 (5 bases). Germline-derived CDR1 and CDR2 are SGHRS and YFSETQ. This CDR3 is 14 amino acids long. Trimming removed 1 base from V and 4 bases from J, with 11 bases in between. The CDR3 protein is CASSLLSSSETQYF. The CDR3 region has the DNA TGCGCCAGCAGCTTGTTGTCTAGCTCAGAGACCCAGTACTTC.

V gene TRBV7-9 combines with J gene TRBJ2-7; the D is unclear. CDR1 SEHNR and CDR2 FQNEAQ come from the germline V gene (reference sequence). This CDR3 is 11 amino acids long. The ends were cut back, 1 base at V and 7 bases at J, with 5 bases in the middle. The DNA of the CDR3 is TGTGCCAGCAGCTTAGGCAGGGAGCAGTACTTC. It is translated as CASSLGREQYF.

This clone was found a few times. The chain combines TRBV18 with TRBJ1-3, with 8 nucleotides matching TRBD1. V gave up 1 base and J gave up 0 bases; unmatched junction bases: 5. Germline-derived CDR1 and CDR2 are KGHSH and LQKENI. This CDR3 comprises 17 residues. CDR3 sequence: CASSPQGQESSGNTIYF. DNA of the CDR3: TGTGCCAGCTCACCACAGGGACAGGAGAGCTCTGGAAACACCATATATTTT.

The chain employs TRBV5-6 and TRBJ1-2; D ambiguous. The CDR3 spans 12 residues. Germline V gene lookup returns CDR1 SGHDT and CDR2 YYEEEE. Trimming removed 4 bases at V and 8 bases at J, with 12 bases between. CDR3 in DNA: TGTGCCAGCAGCCAACGGACTCGGGGCTACACCTTC. This translates into CASSQRTRGYTF.

The V gene is TRBV5-1, the J gene TRBJ2-5; unclear D gene. Near its end, the DNA agrees better with TRBJ2-7, so the J call may be wrong. This CDR3 region has 13 residues. Per the germline V gene, CDR1 is SGHRS and CDR2 is YFSETQ. CDR3 in DNA: TGCGCCAGCAGCTTTCCCGAGGCCTACGAGCAGTACTTC. Its translation: CASSFPEAYEQYF.

The gene calls are TRBV6-5 and TRBJ2-7, with unresolved D. The CDR3 contains 14 residues. The germline V gene encodes CDR1 MNHEY and CDR2 SVGAGI. Trimming shortened V by 0 bases and J by 5 bases, and 11 bases separated the two germline ends. In DNA, the CDR3 is TGTGCCAGCAGTTACTCAGACTCCGATAACGAGCAGTACTTC. Its translation: CASSYSDSDNEQYF.

The chain uses TRBV27 and TRBJ2-6; the D is unclear. The V gene's germline CDR1 is MNHEY and CDR2 SMNVEV (reference sequence). Trimming pared 6 bases from V and 0 bases from J, leaving 9 bases between. The CDR3 spans 15 residues. CDR3 sequence reads: CASSPHSSGANVLTF. CDR3 nucleotide sequence: TGTGCCAGCAGCCCTCACTCCTCTGGGGCCAACGTCCTGACTTTC.

This clone came up a few times. This rearrangement joins TRBV19 to TRBJ1-5; 10 nucleotides agree with TRBD1. V lost 5 bases and J lost 6; bases outside the gene matches: 7. CDR1 LNHDA and CDR2 SQIVND come from the germline V gene (reference sequence). The CDR3 covers 15 residues. The CDR3 reads CASSPGTGETQPQHF. The CDR3 DNA reads as TGTGCCAGTAGTCCCGGGACAGGGGAGACTCAGCCCCAGCATTTT.

The genes are TRBV11-2 and TRBJ1-5; no definite D call. Germline V gives CDR1 SGHAT, CDR2 FQNNGV. This CDR3 has 14 residues. V was trimmed by 1 base and J by 2 bases, leaving 6 bases between them. CDR3: CASSLGLGNQPQHF. The CDR3 DNA follows: TGTGCCAGCAGCTTAGGACTGGGCAATCAGCCCCAGCATTTT.

In its sample, this clone was seen once. The chain couples TRBV19 to TRBJ2-1; TRBD1 is a possible D gene (7 bases). V was clipped by 4 bases and J by 0 bases, with 10 bases between them. The length of the CDR3 is 15 residues. Germline V lookup: CDR1 LNHDA, CDR2 SQIVND (reference sequence). CDR3 coding DNA: TGTGCCAGTAGTAGGGGGGACAGCTCCTACAATGAGCAGTTCTTC. Translating it yields CASSRGDSSYNEQFF.

The rearrangement joins TRBV5-1 to TRBJ1-6; 9 nucleotides line up with TRBD1. Unmatched junction bases numbered 5, after V lost 0 bases and J lost 4 bases. The CDR3 is made up of 17 amino acids. Germline-derived CDR1 and CDR2 are SGHRS and YFSETQ. The CDR3 coding sequence is TGCGCCAGCAGCTTGGACTTTGGGACAGGGTATAATTCACCCCTCCACTTT. Residues: CASSLDFGTGYNSPLHF.

The gene calls are TRBV5-4 and TRBJ1-3, with D uncertain. The CDR3 is made up of 14 amino acids. The V and J ends lost 3 bases and 1 base respectively, with 8 bases between them. Looked up from germline, CDR1 is SGHNT and CDR2 is YYREEE (reference sequence). CDR3 loop: CASSSPQSGNTIYF. CDR3 coding DNA: TGTGCCAGCAGCTCCCCCCAATCTGGAAACACCATATATTTT. Supplemented by reference TRBV5-4 and TRBJ1-3, the full variable domain reads ETGVTQSPTHLIKTRGQQVTLRCSSQSGHNTVSWYQQALGQGPQFIFQYYREEENGRGNFPPRFSGLQFPNYSSELNVNALELDDSALYLCASSSPQSGNTIYFGEGSWLTVV.

In this sample, this clone turned up once. The junction and the germline gene differ at one end; a read error may be behind it. The sample holds other DNA sequences that translate to the same CDR3. This chain links TRBV7-2 with TRBJ2-5, with 11 bases lining up with TRBD2. Germline CDR1 SGHTA, CDR2 FQGNSA. CDR3 size: 15 residues. The chain's CDR3 is CASSLAGGLQETQYF. The CDR3, as DNA: TGTGCCAGCAGCCTAGCGGGGGGACTCCAAGAGACCCAGTACTTC. Looking up the rest from reference TRBV7-2 and TRBJ2-5 gives the full variable domain: GAGVSQSPSNKVTEKGKDVELRCDPISGHTALYWYRQSLGQGLEFLIYFQGNSAPDKSGLPSDRFSAERTGGSVSTLTIQRTQQEDSAVYLCASSLAGGLQETQYFGPGTRLLVL.

The V and J genes are TRBV5-1 and TRBJ1-5; 8 bases agree with TRBD1. The CDR3 length is 15 residues. The junction had 8 bases not matched to a gene; V was cut back by 4 bases and J by 5 bases. Germline lookup yields CDR1 SGHRS and CDR2 YFSETQ. The CDR3 reads CASSAQGAVDQPQHF. As DNA, the CDR3 is TGCGCCAGCAGCGCGCAGGGGGCGGTGGATCAGCCCCAGCATTTT.

The rearrangement links TRBV19 to TRBJ1-1; D might be TRBD1 (5 bases). The germline V gene encodes CDR1 LNHDA and CDR2 SQIVND (reference sequence). V lost 10 bases and J lost 1, with 19 bases in between. The CDR3 has 15 amino acids. CDR3 nucleotide sequence: TGTGCCACTTCGAAGGAGGGGTCTCCGAACACTGAAGCTTTCTTT. It is translated as CATSKEGSPNTEAFF. The full variable domain, completed using reference TRBV19 and TRBJ1-1, is DGGITQSPKYLFRKEGQNVTLSCEQNLNHDAMYWYRQDPGQGLRLIYYSQIVNDFQKGDIAEGYSVSREKKESFPLTVTSAQKNPTAFYLCATSKEGSPNTEAFFGQGTRLTVV.

CDR3 in DNA: TGTGCCAGCAGCCTTAGCGGGGGGACACAAGAGACCCAGTACTTC. Residues: CASSLSGGTQETQYF. The chain employs TRBV4-2 and TRBJ2-5; 10 nucleotides align to TRBD2. Germline CDR1 LGHNA, CDR2 YNFKEQ. This CDR3 is 15 amino acids long. Germline trimming cut 4 bases from V and 2 bases from J; bases unmatched to any gene: 4.